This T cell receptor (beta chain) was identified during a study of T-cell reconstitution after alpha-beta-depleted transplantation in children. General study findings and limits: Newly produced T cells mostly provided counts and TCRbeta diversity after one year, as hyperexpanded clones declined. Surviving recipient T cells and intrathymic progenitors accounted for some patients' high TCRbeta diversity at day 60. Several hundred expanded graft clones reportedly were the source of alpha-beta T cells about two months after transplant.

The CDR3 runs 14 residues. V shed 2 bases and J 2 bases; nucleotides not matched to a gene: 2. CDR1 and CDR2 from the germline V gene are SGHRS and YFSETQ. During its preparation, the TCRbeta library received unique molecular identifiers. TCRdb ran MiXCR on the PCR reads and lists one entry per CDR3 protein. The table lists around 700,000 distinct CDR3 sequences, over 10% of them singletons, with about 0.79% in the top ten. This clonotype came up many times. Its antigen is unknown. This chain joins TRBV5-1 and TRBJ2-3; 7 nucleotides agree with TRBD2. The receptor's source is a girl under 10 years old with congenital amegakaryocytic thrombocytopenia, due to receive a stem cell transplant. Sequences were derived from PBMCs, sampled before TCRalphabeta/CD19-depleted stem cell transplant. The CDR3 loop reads CASSFAGATDTQYF. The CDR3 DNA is TGCGCCAGCAGCTTTGCGGGAGCCACAGATACGCAGTATTTT.